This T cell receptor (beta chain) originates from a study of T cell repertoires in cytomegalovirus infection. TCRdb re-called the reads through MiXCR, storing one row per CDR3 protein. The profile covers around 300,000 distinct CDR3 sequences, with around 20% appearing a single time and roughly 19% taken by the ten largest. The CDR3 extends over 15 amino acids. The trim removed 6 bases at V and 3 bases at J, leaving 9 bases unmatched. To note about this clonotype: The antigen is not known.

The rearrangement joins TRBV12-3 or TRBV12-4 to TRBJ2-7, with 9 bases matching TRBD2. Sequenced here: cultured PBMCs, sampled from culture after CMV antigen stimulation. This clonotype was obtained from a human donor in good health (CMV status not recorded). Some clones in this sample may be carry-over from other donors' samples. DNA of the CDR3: TGTGCCAGCAGCCGTAGACTAGCGGTCTTCTACGAGCAGTACTTC. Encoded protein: CASSRRLAVFYEQYF.